This T cell receptor beta chain came from a study of neurological immune-mediated disorders. Unsorted libraries were prepared from 2 million PBMCs that had been stored at -80 C. The V and J ends lost 6 bases and 3 bases, in that order; junction bases with no gene match: 8. This CDR3 is built from 16 residues. Germline CDR1 reads SGHTA; CDR2 reads FQGNSA. 5'RACE generated cDNA with 10-nucleotide random UMIs. TCRdb processed the 5' RACE reads anew with MiXCR; each CDR3 protein has one entry. Of 20,000 to 30,000 distinct CDR3 sequences in the sample, 2% to 2.5% were seen once. This clonotype occurred many times.

The V gene is TRBV7-2, the J gene TRBJ2-1; the match to TRBD2 covers 10 bases. The origin of this receptor is a woman in her forties or fifties with multiple sclerosis. The sequencing input was PBMCs. The CDR3 nucleotides are TGTGCCAGCAGTTTACTCGGGACTAGCGACTACAATGAGCAGTTCTTC. Protein: CASSLLGTSDYNEQFF.